The source of this T cell receptor (beta chain) is a study of cytomegalovirus exposure and HLA in healthy donors. Only one count was recorded for this clone. The PCR was carried out with 60 Vbeta primers and 13 Jbeta primers. Clones were sequenced by immunoSEQ multiplex PCR, and TCRdb holds only the in-frame ones, with some missing. The table has fewer than 250,000 clones, 65% to 80% seen once. Germline-derived CDR1 and CDR2 are LNHDA and SQIVND (reference sequence). Deletions cut 4 bases from V and 0 bases from J, with 10 bases between. The CDR3 is made up of 15 amino acids. The sample consisted of PBMCs. The clonotype comes from a woman between 40 and 50 years old in good health and CMV-seronegative. The chain has TRBV19 and TRBJ1-3; D might be TRBD1 (6 bases). For the CDR3, the DNA is TGTGCCAGTAGTAGGGGACAAACCTCTGGAAACACCATATATTTT. The encoded protein is CASSRGQTSGNTIYF.